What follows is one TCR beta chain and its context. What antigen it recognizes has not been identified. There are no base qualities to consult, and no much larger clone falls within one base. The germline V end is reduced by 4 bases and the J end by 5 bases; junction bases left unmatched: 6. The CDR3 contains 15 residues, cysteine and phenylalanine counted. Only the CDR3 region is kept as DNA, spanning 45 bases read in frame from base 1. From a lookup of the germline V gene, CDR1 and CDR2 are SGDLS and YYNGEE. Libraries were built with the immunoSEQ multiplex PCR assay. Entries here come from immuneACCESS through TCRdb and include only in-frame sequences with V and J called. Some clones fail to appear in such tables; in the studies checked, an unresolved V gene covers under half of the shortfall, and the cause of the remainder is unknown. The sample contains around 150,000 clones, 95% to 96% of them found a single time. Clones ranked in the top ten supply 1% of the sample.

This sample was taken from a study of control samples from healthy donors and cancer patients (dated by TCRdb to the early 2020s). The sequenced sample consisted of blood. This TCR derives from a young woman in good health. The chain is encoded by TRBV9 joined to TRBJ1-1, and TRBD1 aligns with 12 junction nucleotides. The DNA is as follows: TGTGCCAGCAGCCCGGGACAGGGGGCGGTAACTGAAGCTTTCTTT. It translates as CASSPGQGAVTEAFF. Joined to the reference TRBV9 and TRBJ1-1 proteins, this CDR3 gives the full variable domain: DSGVTQTPKHLITATGQRVTLRCSPRSGDLSVYWYQQSLDQGLQFLIQYYNGEERAKGNILERFSAQQFPDLHSELNLSSLELGDSALYFCASSPGQGAVTEAFFGQGTRLTVV.